This T cell receptor beta chain was profiled in a study of blood T cell repertoires in COVID-19. Whole-study context: The study drew acute and convalescent COVID-19 samples from the United States, Italy and Spain. PBMCs, B-cell-depleted T cells, or T cells provided the cDNA or gDNA that made up the material.

Generated by immunoSEQ multiplex PCR, the TCRdb table keeps only in-frame clones and is missing some. The data contain approximately 210,000 clones, 80% of them singletons. The participants were between about 18 and 90 years old and came from 24 US areas. Clinical history as reported by participants underpinned cohort assignment. This CDR3 is 13 amino acids long. CDR1 is SGHTA and CDR2 is FQGTGA in the germline V gene. V shed 5 bases and J shed 8 bases, with 12 bases lying between them. The receptor comes from a man aged 25-45 years with acute COVID-19. V is TRBV7-3 and J is TRBJ2-2; D unclear. Sequencing was done on a sample of PBMCs or T cells enriched from blood (not recorded which). The CDR3 bases are TGTGCCAGCAGCCAAATTAGTGCAGGGGAGCTGTTTTTT. Its translation: CASSQISAGELFF.